The 28 T cell receptor beta chains below come from one sample, sequenced in a study of blood T cell repertoires in COVID-19. Clones were sequenced by immunoSEQ multiplex PCR, and TCRdb holds only the in-frame ones, with some missing. The sample has 200,000 to 250,000 clones, around 88% seen once; the top ten hold around 1.5%. The sample consisted of peripheral blood. Receptors originate from a man younger than 35 with active or convalescent COVID-19.

The chain combines TRBV27 with TRBJ2-1; D remains unclear. V dropped 3 bases and J dropped 6 bases, with 9 bases sitting between them. The CDR3 is 13 residues long. The germline V gene encodes CDR1 MNHEY and CDR2 SMNVEV (reference sequence). CDR3 region: CASSFRGGNEQFF. The DNA of the CDR3 is TGTGCCAGCAGTTTTCGAGGTGGCAATGAGCAGTTCTTC.

This clone was counted once. V and J are TRBV27 and TRBJ2-2; no firm D call. This CDR3 is built from 14 residues. Trimming left V 6 bases short and J 4 bases short, with 12 bases between. Germline V gene data show CDR1 as MNHEY and CDR2 as SMNVEV (reference sequence). The CDR3 spells CASRYRGATGELFF. The CDR3, as DNA: TGTGCCAGCAGATACCGAGGCGCCACCGGGGAGCTGTTTTTT.

This clone was counted only a few times. This chain links TRBV10-1 with TRBJ1-1, with 8 bases matching TRBD1. The V gene's germline CDR1 is WNHNN and CDR2 SYGVQD (reference sequence). V trimming: 6 bases; J trimming: 1 base; junction bases outside the gene matches: 4. The CDR3 length is 14 residues. CDR3 DNA: TGCGCCAGCAGCCCGACAGGGGCGAACACTGAAGCTTTCTTT. Its protein product is CASSPTGANTEAFF.

The CDR3 is CASSPRSGLYNEQFF. In nucleotides, the CDR3 is TGTGCCAGCAGCCCAAGGAGCGGGCTTTACAATGAGCAGTTCTTC. The chain carries TRBV7-3 and TRBJ2-1, with TRBD2 as a possible D gene (6 bases). Germline V gene data show CDR1 as SGHTA and CDR2 as FQGTGA. V was cut by 5 bases and J by 4 bases, with 15 bases left in between. The CDR3 is made up of 15 amino acids.

The chain links TRBV27 to TRBJ1-3; D is possibly TRBD1 (6 bases). Germline V gives CDR1 MNHEY, CDR2 SMNVEV (reference sequence). V was clipped by 8 bases and J by 2 bases, with 13 bases between them. This CDR3 is 14 amino acids long. The CDR3 spells CASGRQGTGNTIYF. DNA of the CDR3: TGTGCCAGCGGAAGGCAGGGGACTGGAAACACCATATATTTT.

This sequence joins TRBV6-5 and TRBJ2-7; a weak D match, TRBD1 (5 bases). Trimming pared 0 bases from V and 5 bases from J, leaving 8 bases between. Germline V lookup: CDR1 MNHEY, CDR2 SVGAGI. The CDR3 has 13 residues. In DNA form, the CDR3 reads TGTGCCAGCAGTTACTCTTCAGGGAACGAGCAGTACTTC. Translation: CASSYSSGNEQYF.

This chain joins TRBV24-1 and TRBJ1-5; weak D call: TRBD1 (5 bases). Germline V gene data show CDR1 as KGHDR and CDR2 as SFDVKD. V was cut by 0 bases and J by 2 bases, with 13 bases left in between. This CDR3 spans 17 amino acids. The CDR3: CATSDLEVGAGNQPQHF. Written as DNA, the CDR3 is TGTGCCACCAGTGATTTGGAGGTAGGGGCGGGCAATCAGCCCCAGCATTTT.

This clone has a handful of counts. This chain connects TRBV21-1 to TRBJ2-2; the DNA was not used to check the table's D call, TRBD2. TRBV21-1 is given as a pseudogene. The CDR3 has 21 residues. The CDR3 DNA reads as TGTGCCAGCAGCCCCTGGACAGTCGAGTCTAGCGGGAGTATTTACACCGGGGAGCTGTTTTTT. Translation: CASSPWTVESSGSIYTGELFF.

The chain links TRBV2 to TRBJ1-4; tentatively, D is TRBD1 (5 bases). Germline-derived CDR1 and CDR2 are SNHLY and FYNNEI. V dropped 2 bases and J dropped 5 bases, with 18 bases sitting between them. This CDR3 spans 17 amino acids. The CDR3 nucleotides read TGTGCCAGCAGTGAACGGGCGCCGGGACTTGAGAATGAAAAACTGTTTTTT. It specifies CASSERAPGLENEKLFF.

This clone was found a few times. CDR3 sequence reads: CASSQRGEREKVYF. In nucleotides, the CDR3 is TGTGCCAGCAGCCAACGTGGGGAGCGGGAGAAGGTGTACTTC. The chain joins TRBV3-1 (or the pseudogene TRBV3-2) to TRBJ2-7, with 8 bases matching TRBD2. CDR3 length: 14 residues. CDR1 is LGHDT, CDR2 YNNKEL, per germline (reference sequence). J was trimmed by 12 bases and V by 2 bases; bases with no gene match: 12.

The rearrangement links TRBV12-3 or TRBV12-4 to TRBJ2-5; D remains unclear. The CDR3 is 11 amino acids. V was pared by 5 bases and J by 2 bases, with 3 bases between. Written as DNA, the CDR3 is TGTGCCAGCAGTCATCAAGAGACCCAGTACTTC. Its translation: CASSHQETQYF.

The V and J genes are TRBV14 and TRBJ2-7, with D perhaps matching TRBD1 (6 bases). Per germline, CDR1 SGHDN and CDR2 FVKESK. CDR3 length: 13 amino acids. The CDR3 nucleotides read TGTGCTTCGGGCAGGGGTGTCCCCTACGAGCAGTACTTC. Its protein product is CASGRGVPYEQYF.

The chain uses TRBV29-1 and TRBJ1-1, with TRBD1 as a possible D gene (5 bases). Trimming removed 4 bases from V and 6 bases from J, with 21 bases in between. This CDR3 spans 15 amino acids. Germline V lookup: CDR1 SQVTM, CDR2 ANQGSEA. DNA of the CDR3: TGCAGCGTTGGCCGGGGGGGGAGGCTCGACGCTGAAGCTTTCTTT. Translating it yields CSVGRGGRLDAEAFF.

The chain recombines TRBV18 with TRBJ1-1, with TRBD1 as a possible D gene (6 bases). This CDR3 contains 14 residues. Deletions cut 3 bases from V and 5 bases from J, with 13 bases between. Germline V lookup: CDR1 KGHSH, CDR2 LQKENI. The CDR3 region is CASSPSARGTEAFF. The CDR3 DNA sequence: TGTGCCAGCTCACCCTCGGCGAGGGGGACTGAAGCTTTCTTT.

V gene TRBV11-2 combines with J gene TRBJ2-1; D possibly corresponds to TRBD2 (5 bases). The CDR3 contains 16 residues. Trimming left V 5 bases short and J 0 bases short, with 14 bases between. Germline V lookup: CDR1 SGHAT, CDR2 FQNNGV. The chain's CDR3 is CASSPRADRSYNEQFF. CDR3 bases: TGTGCCAGCAGCCCGAGGGCGGATCGCTCCTACAATGAGCAGTTCTTC. The full variable domain, its missing parts supplied by reference TRBV11-2 and TRBJ2-1, is EAGVAQSPRYKIIEKRQSVAFWCNPISGHATLYWYQQILGQGPKLLIQFQNNGVVDDSQLPKDRFSAERLKGVDSTLKIQPAKLEDSAVYLCASSPRADRSYNEQFFGPGTRLTVL.

The chain carries TRBV28 and TRBJ1-2, with D perhaps TRBD1 (6 bases). The CDR3 runs 18 residues. In germline, CDR1 is MDHEN, CDR2 SYDVKM. V was shortened by 6 bases and J by 6 bases, with 29 bases between the two germline ends. CDR3 protein: CASRRRGTRDPRGNGYTF. As DNA, the CDR3 is TGTGCCAGCAGAAGACGTGGTACCAGGGATCCTAGGGGGAATGGCTACACCTTC.

CDR3 nucleotide sequence: TGTGCCTCGGGCAGGGGCTCATACAATACGCAGTATTTT. This translates into CASGRGSYNTQYF. This chain joins TRBV7-9 and TRBJ2-3, with D possibly being TRBD1 (6 bases). Trimming took 11 bases from V and 7 from J, leaving 19 bases between them. The CDR3 contains 13 residues. Per the germline V gene, CDR1 is SEHNR and CDR2 is FQNEAQ (reference sequence).

The chain couples TRBV25-1 to TRBJ2-5; 11 bases are shared with TRBD1. Per the germline V gene, CDR1 is MGHDK and CDR2 is SYGVNS. J lost 0 bases, V lost 4 bases, and 4 bases had no gene match. The CDR3 runs to 16 residues. In DNA, the CDR3 is TGTGCCAGCAGTGCGGGGACAGGGGGGGACCAAGAGACCCAGTACTTC. It encodes CASSAGTGGDQETQYF.

The rearrangement links TRBV4-2 to TRBJ1-2; 10 bases align to TRBD1. The length of the CDR3 is 13 residues. After removal of 4 bases from V and 7 bases from J, the junction contained 3 bases not matched to a gene. Germline values: CDR1 LGHNA, CDR2 YNFKEQ. The CDR3 DNA is TGTGCCAGCAGCCGAGGGACAGGGGCTGGCTACACCTTC. This encodes CASSRGTGAGYTF.

The chain has TRBV2 and TRBJ1-1; the D gene is possibly TRBD1 (6 bases). The CDR3 is 15 residues long. V was pared by 5 bases and J by 5 bases, with 18 bases between. Germline values: CDR1 SNHLY, CDR2 FYNNEI. CDR3 DNA sequence: TGTGCCAGCAGTCCGGGGGGCAGGGGAGGGACTGAAGCTTTCTTT. Amino acids: CASSPGGRGGTEAFF.

The chain joins TRBV25-1 to TRBJ2-3; 8 bases fit TRBD1. The V gene's germline CDR1 is MGHDK and CDR2 SYGVNS. The CDR3 runs to 15 residues. Trimming took 10 bases from V and 3 from J; bases not matched to a gene: 12. The CDR3 nucleotides are TGTGCCACCTCTAAGACAGGGGAAGGGACAGATACGCAGTATTTT. Its protein product is CATSKTGEGTDTQYF.

The CDR3 here is CASSAGTGYFLRYGYTF. CDR3 coding DNA: TGTGCCAGCAGCGCCGGGACAGGATACTTCCTTAGGTATGGCTACACCTTC. The chain couples TRBV5-4 to TRBJ1-2, with 8 bases fitting TRBD1. CDR1 SGHNT and CDR2 YYREEE come from the germline V gene (reference sequence). With 4 bases clipped from V and 5 bases from J, the junction kept 16 bases outside the gene matches. The CDR3 spans 17 residues.

The rearrangement joins TRBV28 to TRBJ1-4; D not certain. The CDR3 runs to 15 residues. Trimming pared 5 bases from V and 8 bases from J, leaving 18 bases between. CDR1 MDHEN and CDR2 SYDVKM come from the germline V gene. CDR3 DNA sequence: TGTGCCAGCAGTCCTGCCCCAGGCCTCAAAGAAAAACTGTTTTTT. It encodes CASSPAPGLKEKLFF.

This CDR3 reads CASSQDTSYNEQFF. The CDR3 bases are TGTGCCAGCAGCCAAGATACCAGTTACAATGAGCAGTTCTTC. V is TRBV3-1 (or the pseudogene TRBV3-2) and J is TRBJ2-1, with D uncertain. CDR1 LGHDT and CDR2 YNNKEL come from the germline V gene (reference sequence). Trimming took off 0 bases at V and 4 bases at J, with 7 bases between the two ends. There are 14 residues in the CDR3.

This chain joins TRBV14 and TRBJ2-7; D is unclear. This CDR3 has 14 amino acids. Germline V gene lookup returns CDR1 SGHDN and CDR2 FVKESK. The V and J ends lost 4 bases and 2 bases respectively, with 12 bases between them. The CDR3 loop reads CASSLRQVAYEQYF. Here the CDR3 DNA reads TGTGCCAGCAGCCTAAGGCAGGTGGCCTACGAGCAGTACTTC.

The chain combines TRBV29-1 with TRBJ2-7; 8 bases agree with TRBD1. The CDR3 covers 16 residues. Germline V CDR1 and CDR2: SQVTM, ANQGSEA. With 5 bases clipped from V and 3 bases from J, the junction kept 15 bases outside the gene matches. CDR3 sequence: CSVLGVNFGQGYEQYF. DNA of the CDR3: TGCAGCGTTCTTGGGGTTAATTTTGGACAGGGCTACGAGCAGTACTTC.

The chain has TRBV15 and TRBJ1-5; D not resolved. The V and J ends lost 1 base and 4 bases respectively, with 14 bases between them. Germline values: CDR1 LNHNV, CDR2 YYDKDF (reference sequence). This CDR3 comprises 16 residues. The CDR3 DNA follows: TGTGCCACCAGCAGAGTCTCGGGGAGGTGGAATCAGCCCCAGCATTTT. Amino acid sequence: CATSRVSGRWNQPQHF.

The chain combines TRBV4-2 with TRBJ2-7, with D possibly TRBD2 on 5 matching bases. The CDR3 runs 14 residues. Germline CDR1 and CDR2: LGHNA and YNFKEQ. Trimming left V 0 bases short and J 7 bases short, with 13 bases between. CDR3 in amino acids: CASSQELAAVEQYF. DNA for the CDR3: TGTGCCAGCAGCCAAGAGCTTGCAGCGGTAGAGCAGTACTTC.